This T cell receptor beta chain was recorded in a study of cytomegalovirus exposure and HLA in healthy donors (dated by TCRdb to the late 2010s). General notes on the study: According to an earlier analysis of a few hundred of the donors, about 179 million T cells yielded roughly 100 million unique TCR beta sequences and 276 Gb of sequence data. An early release covering roughly 640 HLA-typed donors comprised 250 to 350 gigabases of sequencing data and around 86 million unique TCR sequences. Of the roughly 400 genotyped donors, roughly 76% were placed in the genetic ancestry cluster associated with self-reported Caucasian donors. The study was designed to test whether signatures of past pathogen exposure could be identified by cataloging public T cell receptors. The study used immunosequencing to profile the T cell repertoires of approximately 630 subjects and linked those repertoires to cytomegalovirus serostatus. In addition to the first cohort of 666 subjects, a separate validation cohort of some 120 different subjects was used. To predict cytomegalovirus infection status, the study combined high-throughput TCR immunosequencing, statistical association of individual TCRs with disease status, and machine learning. A later analysis re-examined previously published TCR beta repertoires from 500 to 700 donors and added high-resolution HLA genotyping to investigate patterns of TCR occurrence. Rather than using new phenotypic data, the later analysis identified candidate immune exposures from TCR beta sequences and from how often those sequences occurred across donors. An earlier analysis of a few hundred of the donors applied high-throughput TCR beta sequencing to assess whether each TCR beta V gene segment acted as functional or pseudogenic. Donor age, sex, ethnicity and CMV serostatus were compiled together with the repertoire data. Genome-wide SNP genotypes for about three fifths of the roughly 670 donors were used in a later genetic analysis, which treated that subset as a discovery cohort. Every discovery cohort repertoire had been produced on one sequencing platform. HLA typing covered class I and class II loci at four-digit resolution. The number of typed donors differed by locus: 629-630 for A, B, C, DRB1 and DQB1; some 500 for DQA1; some 590 for DPA1; and about 470 for DPB1. Five DR-DQ haplotypes were treated as single units for association and clustering because of strong linkage in the cohort. On average, 235,054 unique TCR beta nucleotide sequences were sequenced per donor among some 420 genotyped donors of the cohort, with about 17% of those sequences being non-productive.

From the cysteine through the phenylalanine, the CDR3 covers 19 amino acids. Just the 57-base CDR3 DNA is kept, in frame starting at base 1. Looking up the germline V gene (reference sequence) yields CDR1 MNHEY and CDR2 SMNVEV. V ends up 3 bases short and J 3 bases short, with an unmatched junction base count of 14. Here is what the overall study found, with its caveats: In a later genetic analysis, fewer N-insertions in productive TCRs were reported among donors in an Asian-associated ancestry cluster than the roughly 640-donor mean. When HLA alleles, especially DR and DQ, strongly co-occurred, attributing TCR associations to individual alleles was difficult. While some public TCRs were present in many individuals, most TCR sequences turned up only very rarely across donors. The cohort was sequenced for TCR beta chains only, and without alpha or paired-chain data the features that could be detected were limited. Correlated functional status among segregating V segments might be attributable to linkage disequilibrium, but an unknown experimental factor could not be ruled out. HLA typing was unavailable for some donors at each locus, so association tests used only the typed subset. The study gave a list of 150 to 200 TCR beta chains associated with cytomegalovirus. A further reported finding was that TCR beta sequences accurately predicted the HLA-A and HLA-B alleles for most subjects in the first cohort. A few of the identified cytomegalovirus-associated TCR beta chains were confirmed in vitro to be specific for cytomegalovirus antigens. It was suggested by the authors that the approach could potentially be generalized to other disease states and immunological phenotypes. A group of highly shared sequence variants was considered likely to be a technical artifact of the sequencing pipeline. Because the 87-base-pair reads could not distinguish some IMGT-functional V segments, including TRBV6-2 and TRBV6-3, those segments were excluded. The presence/absence analyses assumed that sequencing depth was roughly uniform across donors, and that assumption may not be true. In a later analysis, HLA-associated TCR beta chains showed more clonal expansion and lower generation probabilities than non-associated chains that were equally common. In a later analysis, most CMV-associated TCR beta chains were found to appear HLA-restricted, with HLA associations seemingly driven largely by CMV exposure. According to a later analysis, TCR association rates differed among HLA loci, with DRB1 alleles showing the most associated TCRs and HLA-C alleles showing the fewest. Cytomegalovirus status was reported to be diagnosed by the classifier with high specificity and sensitivity in both the original and validation cohorts. The only immune exposure information available for the cohort was CMV serostatus. In a later analysis, some 18,000 TCR beta sequences were associated with specific HLA alleles at a false discovery rate of 0.05. The earlier analysis of almost 600 of the donors excluded 15 to 20 rarely observed V segments, including chromosome 9 orphons, because counts were too low. In an earlier analysis of under 600 of the donors, most TCR beta V segments were observed in productive rearrangements about 87% or about 30% of the time, broadly matching IMGT annotations. A later genetic analysis associated a missense DCLRE1C variant with V-gene and J-gene trimming of TCR beta chains, and an independent cohort replicated the association. In a later analysis, several top co-occurrence clusters were reported to appear linked to parvovirus B19, influenza, CMV and Epstein-Barr virus.

Details on this clone: Its antigen is still unknown. The input lacks base qualities; no much larger clone sits a single base away.

The library was built by means of the immunoSEQ multiplex PCR assay. A mixture of 60 forward primers for TCR Vbeta segments and 13 reverse primers for TCR Jbeta segments was used in the multiplex PCR. The CDR3 region of rearranged TCR beta genes was amplified from genomic DNA with a multiplex PCR assay. On the Illumina HiSeq System, the amplified TCR beta libraries were sequenced as 87-base-pair reads. Regarding the original processing steps: A later analysis tallied 75 million to 95 million unique TCR beta chains across the 666 repertoires, and about 12 million of those chains were shared by two or more donors. Raw reads were error-corrected and collapsed into unique sequences with a nearest-neighbor algorithm that merged closely related sequences to remove PCR and sequencing errors. To assign V, D and J gene segments, CDR3 sequences were aligned to IMGT reference sequences. For a sequence to be retained, a match of at least six nucleotides was required to both a V gene segment and a J gene segment. Rearrangements were called productive when the CDR3 lacked stop codons and stayed in frame with V and J; all others were non-productive. CDR3 was defined according to IMGT convention as the region running from the second conserved V-encoded cysteine to the conserved J-encoded phenylalanine. The earlier analysis of 587 of the donors excluded sequences that lacked an unambiguous match to a single V gene segment. In an earlier analysis of approximately 550 of the donors, V segments were called functional above 56.7% productive rearrangements and were called segregating when the between-donor standard deviation exceeded 5%. A statistical classification framework was built to diagnose cytomegalovirus status from the catalog of TCR beta chain sequences. In a later analysis, TCR nucleotide sequences were compared against IMGT/GENE-DB human TR gene sequences so that V and J genes could be assigned. In a later analysis, CDR3 sequences and most-parsimonious VDJ recombination scenarios were assigned using the TCRdist pipeline. In a later analysis, each TCR beta chain was defined by its CDR3 amino acid sequence together with its V-gene family, and reads without a unique V-gene family were excluded. A later analysis removed 600 or so highly shared, low-generation-probability nucleotide sequences to deal with suspected cross-contamination and a sequencing artifact. For each public chain, a later analysis derived a clonal expansion index from normalized ranks of inferred template counts within each repertoire. In a later analysis, generation probabilities were computed using a VDJ recombination model fitted to out-of-frame rearrangements, and the results were checked against IGoR. In a later analysis, hypergeometric tests were used to score TCR-TCR, TCR-HLA and TCR-CMV co-occurrence, with a repertoire-size bias correction applied to TCR pairs. In a later analysis, false discovery rates were estimated by permuting HLA or CMV assignments 20 times. In a later analysis, co-occurring TCRs were grouped using DBSCAN, and TCRdist sequence similarity was added for clustering within HLA-allele-positive subsets. Repertoires with fewer than 30,000 or more than 120,000 public chains were left out of co-occurrence clustering, as were five repertoires with anomalous nucleotide sharing. As stored in TCRdb, this immuneACCESS dataset retains in-frame rearrangements with V and J assigned. A fraction of the clones does not appear; measured against another copy, unresolved V genes explain less than half of the discrepancy, and the remainder lacks a known reason. Clone size and the V and J calls come from that table; the DNA yielded D and trimming. The sample table records tens of thousands of clones; around 75% of these occur just once. The top ten constitute approximately 7.8% of the sample.

The cohort consisted of 600 to 750 healthy bone marrow donors. At the time of sampling, all cohort members were nominally healthy, though unrecorded immune exposures were likely present. The donor tested CMV seropositive, placing the donor among the 290 or so seropositive members of the cohort. A peripheral blood sample was provided by each donor, and peripheral blood mononuclear cells were used for TCR beta sequencing. The Qiagen DNeasy Blood Extraction Kit was used to extract genomic DNA from the blood cell samples. The rearranged segments are TRBV27 and TRBJ1-6, with 7 central nucleotides matching TRBD1. The sequence was collected from a man between 60 and 70 years old in good health and CMV-seropositive. Sequencing was performed on PBMCs. This receptor carries the CDR3 CASSFGDRDSENYNSPLHF. The sequenced DNA: TGTGCCAGCAGTTTTGGGGACCGGGACAGCGAAAACTATAATTCACCCCTCCACTTT.